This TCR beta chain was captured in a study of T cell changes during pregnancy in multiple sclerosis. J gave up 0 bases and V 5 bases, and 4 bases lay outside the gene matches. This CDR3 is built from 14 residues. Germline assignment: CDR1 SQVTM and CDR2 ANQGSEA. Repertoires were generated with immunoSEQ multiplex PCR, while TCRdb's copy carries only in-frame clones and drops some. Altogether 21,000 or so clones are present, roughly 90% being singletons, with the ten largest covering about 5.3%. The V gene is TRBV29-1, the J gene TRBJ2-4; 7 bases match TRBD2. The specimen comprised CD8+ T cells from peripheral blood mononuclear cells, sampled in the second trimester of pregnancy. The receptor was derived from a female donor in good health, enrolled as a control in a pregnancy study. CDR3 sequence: CSVYGGIAKNIQYF. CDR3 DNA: TGCAGCGTTTACGGGGGGATAGCCAAAAACATTCAGTACTTC.